This entry lists 18 T cell receptor beta chains sequenced from one sample in a study of blood T cell repertoires in COVID-19. Libraries were prepared by immunoSEQ multiplex PCR; TCRdb keeps only in-frame clonotypes and omits some of them. Of 150,000 to 200,000 clones listed, approximately 80% were seen once; the top ten hold 6.5% to 9%. The sequenced sample was peripheral blood. The receptors were gathered from a woman aged 40 to 49 with COVID-19, enrolled during active disease.

This chain links TRBV7-3 with TRBJ2-1; 9 nucleotides line up with TRBD2. CDR1 and CDR2 (germline): SGHTA, FQGTGA. Losses at the gene ends were 5 bases for V and 7 bases for J; bases not matched to a gene: 12. This CDR3 is built from 16 residues. The CDR3 region has the DNA TGTGCCAGCAGCCCCGAGCCTAGCGGGACAGAGAATGAGCAGTTCTTC. Its protein product is CASSPEPSGTENEQFF. Using reference TRBV7-3 and TRBJ2-1 for the parts outside the CDR3, the full variable domain is GAGVSQTPSNKVTEKGKYVELRCDPISGHTALYWYRQSLGQGPEFLIYFQGTGAADDSGLPNDRFFAVRPEGSVSTLKIQRTERGDSAVYLCASSPEPSGTENEQFFGPGTRLTVL.

CDR3 nucleotide sequence: TGTGCCAGCACCAAGACTCCTTTGGCGGGAAACACCATATATTTT. This translates into CASTKTPLAGNTIYF. The rearrangement uses TRBV27 and TRBJ1-3, with D unresolved. The germline CDR1 and CDR2 sequences are MNHEY and SMNVEV (reference sequence). This CDR3 contains 15 residues. V was cut by 7 bases and J by 4 bases, with 17 bases left in between.

This chain links TRBV18 with TRBJ1-3; D may be TRBD1 (5 bases). V lost 5 bases, J lost 0 bases, and 5 bases lay in between. From germline, CDR1 is KGHSH and CDR2 LQKENI. The CDR3 totals 13 residues. CDR3 in DNA: TGTGCCAGCTCAACAGGCTCTGGAAACACCATATATTTT. It encodes CASSTGSGNTIYF.

The chain joins TRBV21-1 to TRBJ2-5; the DNA was not used to check the table's D call, TRBD1. TRBV21-1 has pseudogene status. CDR3 length: 12 amino acids. The CDR3 bases are TGTGCCCCCCCGGACACACAAGAGACCCAGTACTTC. It codes for CAPPDTQETQYF.

This clone was detected only a few times. The J gene is TRBJ2-7, the V gene TRBV29-1; 7 bases map to TRBD1. CDR1 and CDR2 from the germline V gene are SQVTM and ANQGSEA. The V gene end was trimmed by 6 bases and the J gene end by 2 bases; junction bases not matched to a gene: 1. The CDR3 extends over 11 amino acids. The CDR3 loop is CSVGTAYEQYF. The DNA for the CDR3 is TGCAGCGTGGGGACAGCCTACGAGCAGTACTTC.

This sequence joins TRBV6-1 and TRBJ1-2; no definite D call. The germline CDR1 and CDR2 sequences are MNHNS and SASEGT. This CDR3 comprises 14 residues. Trimming left V 3 bases short and J 6 bases short, with 14 bases between. CDR3 in DNA: TGTGCCAGCAGTGAGGCCAGCGTTATAGATGGCTACACCTTC. Amino acids: CASSEASVIDGYTF.

V and J are TRBV18 and TRBJ2-3; the D is unclear. The CDR3 extends over 13 amino acids. The germline V gene has CDR1 KGHSH and CDR2 LQKENI. V was clipped by 5 bases and J by 6 bases, with 12 bases between them. CDR3: CASSTTTVDTQYF. The CDR3 DNA is TGTGCCAGCTCAACTACGACGGTCGATACGCAGTATTTT. The full variable domain, completed using reference TRBV18 and TRBJ2-3, is NAGVMQNPRHLVRRRGQEARLRCSPMKGHSHVYWYRQLPEEGLKFMVYLQKENIIDESGMPKERFSAEFPKEGPSILRIQQVVRGDSAAYFCASSTTTVDTQYFGPGTRLTVL.

The table lists this clone with many counts. The chain couples TRBV6-1 to TRBJ2-1; 13 nucleotides agree with TRBD2. In germline, CDR1 is MNHNS, CDR2 SASEGT. The CDR3 contains 17 residues. Germline trimming cut 3 bases from V and 3 bases from J; bases unmatched to any gene: 5. This CDR3 is CASSDRTSGRIYNEQFF. CDR3 coding DNA: TGTGCCAGCAGTGATCGGACTAGCGGGAGAATCTACAATGAGCAGTTCTTC.

V and J are TRBV2 and TRBJ2-1; D unresolved. CDR3 length: 11 residues. The germline V gene has CDR1 SNHLY and CDR2 FYNNEI. The V end lost 5 bases, the J end lost 9 bases, and 8 bases lay between the germline ends. CDR3 sequence: CASSSRAEQFF. The CDR3 nucleotides are TGTGCCAGCAGTTCTAGAGCTGAGCAGTTCTTC.

This clone was detected once. This rearrangement joins TRBV6-5 to TRBJ1-5, with D possibly TRBD1 on 6 matching bases. The CDR3 contains 13 residues. Trimming cost V 7 bases and J 2 bases, with 9 bases left between them. The germline CDR1 and CDR2 sequences are MNHEY and SVGAGI. In DNA, the CDR3 is TGTGCCAGCATAAGGACAGGCAATCAGCCCCAGCATTTT. Protein product: CASIRTGNQPQHF.

The rearrangement joins TRBV6-5 to TRBJ2-1; 8 nucleotides agree with TRBD1. Germline V gene lookup returns CDR1 MNHEY and CDR2 SVGAGI. This CDR3 is 14 amino acids long. V lost 2 bases to trimming and J lost 9 bases; unmatched junction nucleotides: 6. Here the CDR3 reads CASSYPTGQGEQFF. The CDR3, as DNA: TGTGCCAGCAGTTACCCAACTGGACAGGGTGAGCAGTTCTTC.

The chain recombines TRBV6-5 with TRBJ1-5; D remains ambiguous. CDR3 length: 15 amino acids. Per the germline V gene, CDR1 is MNHEY and CDR2 is SVGAGI. Trimming shortened V by 6 bases and J by 4 bases, and 16 bases separated the two germline ends. In DNA, the CDR3 is TGTGCCAGCAGCATACCGGGAGGCGGGAATCAGCCCCAGCATTTT. Encoded protein: CASSIPGGGNQPQHF.

The CDR3 sequence is CASKAQGFTGELFF. CDR3 sequence (DNA): TGTGCCAGTAAAGCACAGGGCTTCACCGGGGAGCTGTTTTTT. The J gene is TRBJ2-2, the V gene TRBV19; perhaps TRBD1 as D (6 bases). Trimming shortened V by 7 bases and J by 4 bases, and 13 bases separated the two germline ends. The CDR3 has 14 amino acids. Germline V gene lookup returns CDR1 LNHDA and CDR2 SQIVND (reference sequence). Full variable domain (remainder filled in from reference TRBV19 and TRBJ2-2): DGGITQSPKYLFRKEGQNVTLSCEQNLNHDAMYWYRQDPGQGLRLIYYSQIVNDFQKGDIAEGYSVSREKKESFPLTVTSAQKNPTAFYLCASKAQGFTGELFFGEGSRLTVL.

This chain links TRBV19 with TRBJ2-6; a possible D gene is TRBD1 (5 bases). This CDR3 is 15 amino acids long. Germline V gene data show CDR1 as LNHDA and CDR2 as SQIVND (reference sequence). V lost 6 bases, J lost 0 bases, and 9 bases lay in between. CDR3 DNA: TGTGCCAGTAGACGACAGAGCTCTGGGGCCAACGTCCTGACTTTC. This sequence encodes CASRRQSSGANVLTF.

Remarks on this clone: One end of the junction does not line up with germline, which may come from a read error. This chain uses TRBV9 with TRBJ1-2; D is possibly TRBD1 (6 bases). The CDR3 spans 9 residues. Germline V gene lookup returns CDR1 SGDLS and CDR2 YYNGEE. CDR3 sequence: CASSVKGDF. Here the CDR3 DNA reads TGTGCCAGCAGCGTTAAGGGGGACTTC.

The chain uses TRBV5-1 and TRBJ1-5; perhaps TRBD1 as D (6 bases). The germline gives CDR1 SGHRS, CDR2 YFSETQ. Trimming took 2 bases from V and 8 from J, leaving 11 bases between them. The CDR3 is 13 residues long. The CDR3 spells CASSLQGVEPQHF. The CDR3 coding sequence is TGCGCCAGCAGCTTACAGGGAGTGGAGCCCCAGCATTTT.

V gene TRBV12-2 combines with J gene TRBJ2-7; the DNA was not used to check the table's D call, TRBD2. TRBV12-2 is shown as a pseudogene. This CDR3 is 13 amino acids long. The CDR3 sequence: CASRLAGFYEQYF. In nucleotides, the CDR3 is TGTGCAAGTCGCTTAGCCGGGTTCTACGAGCAGTACTTC.

The gene calls are TRBV4-1 and TRBJ1-5; TRBD1 matches at 11 bases. The germline CDR1 and CDR2 sequences are MGHRA and YSYEKL. J was trimmed by 7 bases and V by 4 bases; bases with no gene match: 6. The CDR3 has 15 amino acids. The CDR3 is CASSRTGTGGQPQHF. CDR3 coding DNA: TGCGCCAGCAGCCGCACCGGGACAGGGGGACAGCCCCAGCATTTT.